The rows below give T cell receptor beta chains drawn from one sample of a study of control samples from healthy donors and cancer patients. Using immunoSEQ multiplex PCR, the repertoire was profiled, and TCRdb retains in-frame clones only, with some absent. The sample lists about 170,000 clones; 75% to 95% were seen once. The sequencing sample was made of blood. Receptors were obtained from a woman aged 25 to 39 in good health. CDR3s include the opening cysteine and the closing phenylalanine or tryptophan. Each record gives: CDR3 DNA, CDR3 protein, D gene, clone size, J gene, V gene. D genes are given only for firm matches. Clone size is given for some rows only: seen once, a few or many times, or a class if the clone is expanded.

CDR3 DNA: TGTGCCAGCAGTTTCCAGGGGAGTAGAAACACCATATATTTT
CDR3 protein: CASSFQGSRNTIYF
D gene: -
clone size: -
J gene: TRBJ1-3
V gene: TRBV28

CDR3 DNA: TGTGCCAGCAGTTCCTATTCAACCACCGGGGAGCTGTTTTTT
CDR3 protein: CASSSYSTTGELFF
D gene: -
clone size: few
J gene: TRBJ2-2
V gene: TRBV6-2/TRBV6-3

CDR3 DNA: TGTGCCAGCAGCCCTAAGGGACTAGCCTACAATGAGCAGTTCTTC
CDR3 protein: CASSPKGLAYNEQFF
D gene: TRBD2
clone size: -
J gene: TRBJ2-1
V gene: TRBV7-9

CDR3 DNA: TGTGCCAGCAGTTTGACAGGGCCGGGAGAGCAGTACTTC
CDR3 protein: CASSLTGPGEQYF
D gene: TRBD1
clone size: -
J gene: TRBJ2-7
V gene: TRBV27

CDR3 DNA: TGTGCCAGCAGCTTACTGGGGGGGGCTAGCGCAGATACGCAGTATTTT
CDR3 protein: CASSLLGGASADTQYF
D gene: -
clone size: -
J gene: TRBJ2-3
V gene: TRBV7-3

CDR3 DNA: TGTGCCAGCAGCTTATCGGGATTTGGCTACACCTTC
CDR3 protein: CASSLSGFGYTF
D gene: -
clone size: -
J gene: TRBJ1-2
V gene: TRBV11-2

CDR3 DNA: TGTGCCAGCAGCCCTACTAGCGGGAGGGCCTACGAGCAGTACTTC
CDR3 protein: CASSPTSGRAYEQYF
D gene: TRBD2
clone size: -
J gene: TRBJ2-7
V gene: TRBV7-2

CDR3 DNA: TGTGCCAGCAGCCGACAGGCCAATCAGCCCCAGCATTTT
CDR3 protein: CASSRQANQPQHF
D gene: -
clone size: -
J gene: TRBJ1-5
V gene: TRBV2

CDR3 DNA: TGCAGTGCCTTAGGGGAGACCCAGTACTTC
CDR3 protein: CSALGETQYF
D gene: -
clone size: -
J gene: TRBJ2-5
V gene: TRBV20-1

CDR3 DNA: TGTGCCAGTAGTCTGGACAGGTCTGGGGCCAACGTCCTGACTTTC
CDR3 protein: CASSLDRSGANVLTF
D gene: TRBD1
clone size: -
J gene: TRBJ2-6
V gene: TRBV19

CDR3 DNA: TGTGCCAGCAGCTTTCGGGTAACCGGGGAGCTGTTTTTT
CDR3 protein: CASSFRVTGELFF
D gene: -
clone size: -
J gene: TRBJ2-2
V gene: TRBV5-4

CDR3 DNA: TGTGCCAGCAGTAGAGATACAGGGAATTCACCCCTCCACTTT
CDR3 protein: CASSRDTGNSPLHF
D gene: -
clone size: -
J gene: TRBJ1-6
V gene: TRBV2

CDR3 DNA: TGCGCCAGCAGCTCGTGGACTAGCGGGGGAGGAACCGGGGAGCTGTTTTTT
CDR3 protein: CASSSWTSGGGTGELFF
D gene: TRBD2
clone size: -
J gene: TRBJ2-2
V gene: TRBV5-1

CDR3 DNA: TGTGCCAGCAGCTTCGGTGGAAACACCATATATTTT
CDR3 protein: CASSFGGNTIYF
D gene: -
clone size: -
J gene: TRBJ1-3
V gene: TRBV7-8

CDR3 DNA: TGTGCCAGTAGTATGGGGGCAGTCGCTGAAGCTTTCTTT
CDR3 protein: CASSMGAVAEAFF
D gene: -
clone size: once
J gene: TRBJ1-1
V gene: TRBV19

CDR3 DNA: TGTGCCAGCAGCATAGCCGGGGGGTACAATCAGCCCCAGCATTTT
CDR3 protein: CASSIAGGYNQPQHF
D gene: -
clone size: -
J gene: TRBJ1-5
V gene: TRBV21-1

CDR3 DNA: TGCAGCGTAATGACAGGGAACACTGAAGCTTTCTTT
CDR3 protein: CSVMTGNTEAFF
D gene: -
clone size: -
J gene: TRBJ1-1
V gene: TRBV29-1

CDR3 DNA: TGTGCCAGCAGCCAAGGGGTAGAGACCGGGGAGCTGTTTTTT
CDR3 protein: CASSQGVETGELFF
D gene: -
clone size: -
J gene: TRBJ2-2
V gene: TRBV4-2